The entry below gives a single T cell receptor beta chain sequence along with its context. Its antigen remains unknown. This specimen comes from a study of shared clonotypes between healthy human individuals. General study results and limits: Clonotypes that were shared across a handful of donors made up roughly 5.2% of naive CD4 clonotypes.

TCRdb's table, derived via immunoSEQ multiplex PCR, lists solely in-frame clones and lacks some. There are millions of clones in the sample; more than 80% occur only once, and 0.35% to 0.5% lies in the top ten. Unmatched junction bases numbered 6, after V lost 2 bases and J lost 3 bases. CDR1 and CDR2 (germline): SGHAT, FQNNGV. This CDR3 has 15 residues. The chain links TRBV11-2 to TRBJ1-2, with 7 bases lining up with TRBD1. Sequenced sample: naive CD4+ T cells from PBMCs. Subset given: CD45RA+ positively selected. This clonotype originated in a man younger than 35 in good health. Some clones in this sample may be carry-over from other donors' samples. As DNA, the CDR3 is TGTGCCAGCAGCTTATCGGCAGGGGGGGACTATGGCTACACCTTC. This sequence encodes CASSLSAGGDYGYTF. The full variable domain, in which reference TRBV11-2 and TRBJ1-2 provide the parts outside the CDR3, is EAGVAQSPRYKIIEKRQSVAFWCNPISGHATLYWYQQILGQGPKLLIQFQNNGVVDDSQLPKDRFSAERLKGVDSTLKIQPAKLEDSAVYLCASSLSAGGDYGYTFGSGTRLTVV.